These 21 T cell receptor beta chains were sequenced from one sample in a study of response to subunit inactivated influenza vaccine. TCRdb ran MiXCR on the RT-PCR reads and lists one entry per CDR3 protein. The sample lists approximately 700,000 distinct CDR3 sequences, 14% occurring once. The source material was PBMCs from blood, sampled 14 to 15 days before vaccination. Every receptor here comes from a man in his fifties who received an inactivated influenza vaccine.

This rearrangement joins TRBV7-9 to TRBJ2-5; the match to TRBD1 covers 8 bases. There are 14 residues in the CDR3. J was trimmed by 5 bases and V by 5 bases; bases with no gene match: 7. Germline V gives CDR1 SEHNR, CDR2 FQNEAQ (reference sequence). In DNA, the CDR3 is TGTGCCAGCAGCGTACAAAACAGGGGGGAGACCCAGTACTTC. As protein: CASSVQNRGETQYF.

This clonotype came up a few times. For the CDR3, the DNA is TGTGCCAGCAGTCCCGACGGAATTAGGGAGACCCAGTACTTC. Translating it yields CASSPDGIRETQYF. V is TRBV12-3 or TRBV12-4 and J is TRBJ2-5; no reliable D call. Trimming removed 5 bases from V and 5 bases from J, with 15 bases in between. This CDR3 contains 14 residues.

This clonotype was seen a single time. The V gene is TRBV4-2, the J gene TRBJ1-6; no definite D call. V lost 5 bases and J lost 6, with 8 bases in between. Looked up from germline, CDR1 is LGHNA and CDR2 is YNFKEQ. CDR3 length: 13 amino acids. DNA of the CDR3: TGTGCCAGCAGCGAAGTGGCTAATTCACCCCTCCACTTT. Translated, it gives CASSEVANSPLHF.

This clonotype was counted ten times or more. The J gene is TRBJ2-1, the V gene TRBV7-3; 9 bases agree with TRBD1. CDR3 length: 15 amino acids. CDR1 and CDR2 (germline): SGHTA, FQGTGA. With 5 bases clipped from V and 7 bases from J, the junction kept 9 bases outside the gene matches. The DNA of the CDR3 is TGTGCCAGCAGCCGTATGACAGGGGGAGCGAATGAGCAGTTCTTC. Protein sequence: CASSRMTGGANEQFF.

The chain couples TRBV7-9 to TRBJ2-7; no clear D gene. There are 12 residues in the CDR3. V was shortened by 6 bases and J by 3 bases, with 9 bases between the two germline ends. Germline values: CDR1 SEHNR, CDR2 FQNEAQ (reference sequence). CDR3 residues: CASSSPGYEQYF. Written as DNA, the CDR3 is TGTGCCAGCAGTTCGCCGGGCTACGAGCAGTACTTC.

The table lists this clonotype with many counts. V gene TRBV6-2 or TRBV6-3 combines with J gene TRBJ2-7, with TRBD1 identical over 12 bases. Per the germline V gene, CDR1 is MNHEY and CDR2 is SVGEGT. Trimming cost V 6 bases and J 4 bases; bases outside gene matches: 10. This CDR3 region has 16 residues. The CDR3 DNA follows: TGTGCCAGCAGACCGGGACAGGGGGCCCTAAGGTACGAGCAGTACTTC. Translation gives CASRPGQGALRYEQYF.

The gene calls are TRBV18 and TRBJ2-1; the match to TRBD1 covers 7 bases. The CDR3 extends over 15 amino acids. Germline loops: CDR1 KGHSH, CDR2 LQKENI. The ends lost 5 bases at V and 0 bases at J; junction bases unmatched: 4. DNA for the CDR3: TGTGCCAGCTCAGGGACAGTCAGCTCCTACAATGAGCAGTTCTTC. Protein sequence: CASSGTVSSYNEQFF.

This clonotype came up a few times. The chain employs TRBV3-1 and TRBJ1-1; no clear D. The CDR3 is 14 amino acids. Germline CDR1 LGHDT, CDR2 YNNKEL (reference sequence). V was trimmed by 1 base and J by 0 bases, leaving 6 bases between them. This CDR3 reads CASSQGALNTEAFF. The CDR3 DNA follows: TGTGCCAGCAGCCAAGGGGCGCTGAACACTGAAGCTTTCTTT.

This clonotype has at least ten counts. The rearrangement joins TRBV7-2 to TRBJ2-3; 9 nucleotides match TRBD2. Unmatched junction bases numbered 6, after V lost 1 base and J lost 4 bases. Germline CDR1 and CDR2: SGHTA and FQGNSA. CDR3 length: 16 residues. In nucleotides, the CDR3 is TGTGCCAGCAGCTTAGTAGGCTTAGCGGGAGCAGATACGCAGTATTTT. The encoded protein is CASSLVGLAGADTQYF.

This clonotype was counted at least ten times. The gene calls are TRBV2 and TRBJ1-1, with 8 positions matching TRBD1. V trimming: 6 bases; J trimming: 1 base; junction bases outside the gene matches: 1. Germline V lookup: CDR1 SNHLY, CDR2 FYNNEI. The CDR3 totals 13 residues. CDR3 sequence: CASRGQGNTEAFF. In DNA form, the CDR3 reads TGTGCCAGCAGAGGACAGGGGAACACTGAAGCTTTCTTT. Together with reference TRBV2 and TRBJ1-1, the CDR3 gives the full variable domain: EPEVTQTPSHQVTQMGQEVILRCVPISNHLYFYWYRQILGQKVEFLVSFYNNEISEKSEIFDDQFSVERPDGSNFTLKIRSTKLEDSAMYFCASRGQGNTEAFFGQGTRLTVV.

This clonotype was counted at least ten times. The chain couples TRBV28 to TRBJ2-2; D unresolved. CDR1 MDHEN and CDR2 SYDVKM come from the germline V gene. The V end lost 2 bases, the J end lost 0 bases, and 4 bases lay between the germline ends. The CDR3 extends over 14 amino acids. CDR3 loop: CASSLISNTGELFF. The CDR3 DNA reads as TGTGCCAGCAGTTTAATTTCGAACACCGGGGAGCTGTTTTTT. Variable domain in full (rest from reference TRBV28 and TRBJ2-2): DVKVTQSSRYLVKRTGEKVFLECVQDMDHENMFWYRQDPGLGLRLIYFSYDVKMKEKGDIPEGYSVSREKKERFSLILESASTNQTSMYLCASSLISNTGELFFGEGSRLTVL.

CDR3 nucleotide sequence: TGTGCCAGCACCGTTTTTACTGGACAGGGTTTTTACGAGCAGTACTTC. Translated, it gives CASTVFTGQGFYEQYF. The gene calls are TRBV28 and TRBJ2-7; TRBD1 aligns across 8 bases. Looked up from germline, CDR1 is MDHEN and CDR2 is SYDVKM. The CDR3 is 16 residues long. J gave up 4 bases and V 7 bases, and 15 bases lay outside the gene matches. Full variable domain (remainder filled in from reference TRBV28 and TRBJ2-7): DVKVTQSSRYLVKRTGEKVFLECVQDMDHENMFWYRQDPGLGLRLIYFSYDVKMKEKGDIPEGYSVSREKKERFSLILESASTNQTSMYLCASTVFTGQGFYEQYFGPGTRLTVT.

J is TRBJ2-3 and V is TRBV29-1, with a tentative D call TRBD2 (5 bases). CDR1 SQVTM and CDR2 ANQGSEA come from the germline V gene. V was pared by 6 bases and J by 0 bases, with 10 bases between. The length of the CDR3 is 13 residues. CDR3 region: CSVGVTSTDTQYF. As DNA, the CDR3 is TGCAGCGTGGGAGTTACTAGCACAGATACGCAGTATTTT.

This clonotype came up a few times. This chain joins TRBV20-1 and TRBJ2-5; TRBD2 matches 11 bases. The junction had 11 bases not matched to a gene; V was cut back by 0 bases and J by 5 bases. The CDR3 runs 17 residues. CDR1 is DFQATT and CDR2 is SNEGSKA in the germline V gene (reference sequence). CDR3 sequence reads: CSARDPGLAGGWETQYF. The DNA of the CDR3 is TGCAGTGCTAGAGATCCCGGGCTAGCGGGAGGTTGGGAGACCCAGTACTTC.

The rearrangement uses TRBV6-1 and TRBJ2-7, with a weak D call TRBD1 (6 bases). This CDR3 spans 14 amino acids. The germline V gene has CDR1 MNHNS and CDR2 SASEGT. Trimming took off 7 bases at V and 4 bases at J, with 17 bases between the two ends. CDR3 DNA sequence: TGTGCCAGCAAAGAACAGGGTCGGGGATACGAGCAGTACTTC. It codes for CASKEQGRGYEQYF.

The rearrangement uses TRBV20-1 and TRBJ2-5, with 7 bases fitting TRBD1. The CDR3 covers 14 residues. Trimming took 0 bases from V and 3 from J; bases not matched to a gene: 4. Per the germline V gene, CDR1 is DFQATT and CDR2 is SNEGSKA (reference sequence). CDR3 coding DNA: TGCAGTGCTAGAGATCAACAGGGGAAAGAGACCCAGTACTTC. Amino acids: CSARDQQGKETQYF.

This chain connects TRBV7-6 to TRBJ2-1; 10 bases fit TRBD1. Germline V lookup: CDR1 SGHVS, CDR2 FNYEAQ. This CDR3 contains 16 residues. V lost 3 bases, J lost 6 bases, and 8 bases stayed unmatched. CDR3 sequence (DNA): TGTGCCAGCAGCTTGGAGATCGGGACAGGGGTCAATGAGCAGTTCTTC. It yields the protein CASSLEIGTGVNEQFF.

The chain employs TRBV5-1 and TRBJ2-7, with 7 bases identical to TRBD2. With 4 bases clipped from V and 0 bases from J, the junction kept 13 bases outside the gene matches. This CDR3 comprises 17 residues. Germline V lookup: CDR1 SGHRS, CDR2 YFSETQ. CDR3 region: CASSRTISGLSSYEQYF. The CDR3 DNA reads TGCGCCAGCAGCAGGACAATTAGCGGGCTAAGCTCCTACGAGCAGTACTTC.

The chain links TRBV6-5 to TRBJ2-1; 11 bases are a match to TRBD2. Germline CDR1 reads MNHEY; CDR2 reads SVGAGI. V lost 4 bases and J lost 4; bases outside the gene matches: 6. The CDR3 spans 16 residues. The CDR3 coding sequence is TGTGCCAGCAGTTCCACTCGACTAGCGGGGTACAATGAGCAGTTCTTC. Translating gives CASSSTRLAGYNEQFF.

This clonotype was counted between two and nine times. The chain employs TRBV7-2 and TRBJ2-5, with 10 bases that match TRBD2. V was clipped by 5 bases and J by 3 bases; unmatched bases: 12. Looked up from germline, CDR1 is SGHTA and CDR2 is FQGNSA. The CDR3 has 17 amino acids. DNA for the CDR3: TGTGCCAGCAGCAAGTTTGGGTCTAGCGGGGGAAAAGAGACCCAGTACTTC. It translates to CASSKFGSSGGKETQYF.

This clonotype was counted a few times. This chain connects TRBV14 to TRBJ2-1; unclear D gene. Germline V gene data show CDR1 as SGHDN and CDR2 as FVKESK. This CDR3 has 13 amino acids. Deletions cut 4 bases from V and 9 bases from J, with 13 bases between. Here the CDR3 reads CASSPYLLGEQFF. The CDR3, as DNA: TGTGCCAGCAGCCCCTACCTACTCGGTGAGCAGTTCTTC.